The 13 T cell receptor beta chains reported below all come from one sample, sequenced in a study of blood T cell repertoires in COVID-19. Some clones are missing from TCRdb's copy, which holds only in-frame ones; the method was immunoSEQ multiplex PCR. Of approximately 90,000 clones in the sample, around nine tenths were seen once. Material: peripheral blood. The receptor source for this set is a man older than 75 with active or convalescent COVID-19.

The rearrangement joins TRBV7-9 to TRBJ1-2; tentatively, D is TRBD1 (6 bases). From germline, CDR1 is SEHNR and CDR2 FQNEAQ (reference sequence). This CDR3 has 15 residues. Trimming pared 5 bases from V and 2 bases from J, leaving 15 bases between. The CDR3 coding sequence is TGTGCCAGCAGCCCTGGCCTGGGGGCGAACTATGGCTACACCTTC. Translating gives CASSPGLGANYGYTF.

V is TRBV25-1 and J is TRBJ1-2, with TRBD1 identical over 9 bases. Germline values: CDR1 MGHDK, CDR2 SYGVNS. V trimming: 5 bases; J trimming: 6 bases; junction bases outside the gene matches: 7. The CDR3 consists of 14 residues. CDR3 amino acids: CASSSLGQGNGYTF. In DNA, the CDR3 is TGTGCCAGCAGTTCCCTGGGACAGGGCAATGGCTACACCTTC.

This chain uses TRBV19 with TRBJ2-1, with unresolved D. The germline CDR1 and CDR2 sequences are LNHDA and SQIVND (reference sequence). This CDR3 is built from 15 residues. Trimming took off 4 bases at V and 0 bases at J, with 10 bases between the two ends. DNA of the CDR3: TGTGCCAGTAGTAGTAGCCTAAGCTCCTACAATGAGCAGTTCTTC. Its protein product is CASSSSLSSYNEQFF.

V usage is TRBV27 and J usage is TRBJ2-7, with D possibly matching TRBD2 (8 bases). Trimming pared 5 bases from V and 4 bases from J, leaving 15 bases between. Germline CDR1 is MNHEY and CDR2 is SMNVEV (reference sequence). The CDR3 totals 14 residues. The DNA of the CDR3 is TGTGCCAGCAGTACGACAGGGACTAGGTACGAGCAGTACTTC. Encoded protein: CASSTTGTRYEQYF.

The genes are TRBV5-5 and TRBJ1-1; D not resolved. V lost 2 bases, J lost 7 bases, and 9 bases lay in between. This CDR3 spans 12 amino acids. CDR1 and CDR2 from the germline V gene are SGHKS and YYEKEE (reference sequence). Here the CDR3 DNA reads TGTGCCAGCAGCTTTCGGGTGGGTGAAGCTTTCTTT. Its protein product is CASSFRVGEAFF.

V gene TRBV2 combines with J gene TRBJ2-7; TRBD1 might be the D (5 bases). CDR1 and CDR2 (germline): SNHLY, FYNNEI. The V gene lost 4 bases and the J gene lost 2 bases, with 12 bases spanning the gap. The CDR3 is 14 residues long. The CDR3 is CASSGTGTPYEQYF. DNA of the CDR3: TGTGCCAGCAGTGGTACAGGTACCCCCTACGAGCAGTACTTC.

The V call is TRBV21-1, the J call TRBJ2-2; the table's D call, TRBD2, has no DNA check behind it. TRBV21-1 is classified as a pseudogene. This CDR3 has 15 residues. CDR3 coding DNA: TGTGCCAGCAGCTCCTTAGGAGGGCACACCGGGGAGCTGTTTTTT. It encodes CASSSLGGHTGELFF.

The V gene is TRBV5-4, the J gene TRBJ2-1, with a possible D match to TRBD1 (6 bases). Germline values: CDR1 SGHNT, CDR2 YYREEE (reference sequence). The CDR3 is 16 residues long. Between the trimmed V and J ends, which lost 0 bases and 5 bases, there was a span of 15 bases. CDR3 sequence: CASSLGLGGRNNEQFF. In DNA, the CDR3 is TGTGCCAGCAGCTTGGGTTTAGGGGGACGTAACAATGAGCAGTTCTTC.

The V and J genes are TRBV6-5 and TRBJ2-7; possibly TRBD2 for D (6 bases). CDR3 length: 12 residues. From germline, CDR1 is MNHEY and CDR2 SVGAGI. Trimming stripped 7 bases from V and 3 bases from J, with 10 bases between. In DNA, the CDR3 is TGTGCCAGCATTGGAGGGAACTACGAGCAGTACTTC. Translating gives CASIGGNYEQYF.

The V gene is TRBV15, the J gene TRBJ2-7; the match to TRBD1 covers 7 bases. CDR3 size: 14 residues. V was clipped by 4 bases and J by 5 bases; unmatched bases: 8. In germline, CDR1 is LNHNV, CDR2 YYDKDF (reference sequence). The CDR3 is CATSTNRGSNEQYF. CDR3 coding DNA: TGTGCCACCAGCACTAACAGGGGATCCAACGAGCAGTACTTC.

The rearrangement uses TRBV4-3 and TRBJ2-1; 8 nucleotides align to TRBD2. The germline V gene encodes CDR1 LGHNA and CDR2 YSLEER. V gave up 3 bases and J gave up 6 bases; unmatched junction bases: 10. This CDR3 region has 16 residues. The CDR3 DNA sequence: TGCGCCAGCAGCCAGGTCGGCGGGAGGATAGGCAATGAGCAGTTCTTC. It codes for CASSQVGGRIGNEQFF.

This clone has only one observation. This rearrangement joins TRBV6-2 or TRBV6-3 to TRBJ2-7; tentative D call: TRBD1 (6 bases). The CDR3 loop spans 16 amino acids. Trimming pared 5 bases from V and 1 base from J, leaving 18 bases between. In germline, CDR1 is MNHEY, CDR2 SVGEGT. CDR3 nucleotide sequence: TGTGCCAGCAGTACCCAAGGGACACGGCTATCCTACGAGCAGTACTTC. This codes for CASSTQGTRLSYEQYF.

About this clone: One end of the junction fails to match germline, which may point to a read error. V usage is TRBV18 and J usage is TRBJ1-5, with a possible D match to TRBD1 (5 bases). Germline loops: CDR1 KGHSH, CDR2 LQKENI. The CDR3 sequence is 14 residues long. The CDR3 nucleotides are TGTGCCAGCTCACCTGACAGAAGCACTCAGCCCCAGCATTTT. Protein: CASSPDRSTQPQHF.